Below are 24 T cell receptor beta chains sequenced from a single sample in a study of response to subunit inactivated influenza vaccine. TCRdb redid the calling of the RT-PCR reads with MiXCR, one entry per CDR3 protein. The table lists hundreds of thousands of distinct CDR3 sequences, 15% to 17% of them singletons. The material was PBMCs from blood, obtained 11 to 12 days after vaccination. The source is a man aged 50-59 years who received an inactivated influenza vaccine.

This clonotype was recorded a few times. The genes are TRBV27 and TRBJ2-2, with unresolved D. Germline assignment: CDR1 MNHEY and CDR2 SMNVEV (reference sequence). The length of the CDR3 is 14 residues. Trimming removed 2 bases at V and 6 bases at J, with 10 bases between. The CDR3 reads CASSLTPSAGELFF. In DNA form, the CDR3 reads TGTGCCAGCAGTTTAACACCTTCGGCCGGGGAGCTGTTTTTT.

CDR3 in amino acids: CASSFDRKETQYF. The CDR3 bases are TGTGCCAGCAGCTTTGACAGAAAAGAGACCCAGTACTTC. The V gene is TRBV5-4, the J gene TRBJ2-5; D possibly corresponds to TRBD1 (5 bases). Germline-derived CDR1 and CDR2 are SGHNT and YYREEE (reference sequence). V lost 2 bases to trimming and J lost 3 bases, with 8 bases between them. The CDR3 loop spans 13 amino acids.

This clonotype was counted between two and nine times. The chain uses TRBV4-2 and TRBJ2-5, with 7 bases identical to TRBD1. Trimming removed 0 bases from V and 2 bases from J; junction bases left unmatched: 6. The CDR3 is 16 amino acids. Germline V gene lookup returns CDR1 LGHNA and CDR2 YNFKEQ. CDR3 sequence: CASSQEGTAKQETQYF. In DNA, the CDR3 is TGTGCCAGCAGCCAAGAGGGGACAGCCAAGCAAGAGACCCAGTACTTC.

There are a few counts of this clonotype. The chain combines TRBV12-3 or TRBV12-4 with TRBJ2-7, with TRBD1 matching over 7 bases. V trimming: 6 bases; J trimming: 7 bases; junction bases outside the gene matches: 6. The CDR3 contains 12 residues. This CDR3 is CASSEGAGEQYF. DNA of the CDR3: TGTGCCAGCAGCGAGGGGGCGGGTGAGCAGTACTTC.

This clonotype has a count of ten or more. J is TRBJ2-3 and V is TRBV7-9; D gene uncertain. The CDR3 covers 13 residues. Germline V lookup: CDR1 SEHNR, CDR2 FQNEAQ (reference sequence). Trimming took 5 bases from V and 0 from J, leaving 6 bases between them. The CDR3 DNA reads TGTGCCAGCAGCAAAGTTAGCACAGATACGCAGTATTTT. Encoded protein: CASSKVSTDTQYF.

The genes are TRBV20-1 and TRBJ2-6; D perhaps matches TRBD2 (5 bases). The germline gives CDR1 DFQATT, CDR2 SNEGSKA (reference sequence). Deletions cut 0 bases from V and 4 bases from J, with 10 bases between. The CDR3 covers 15 residues. CDR3 region: CSARDDRGGANVLTF. The CDR3 DNA sequence: TGCAGTGCTAGAGATGATCGGGGAGGGGCCAACGTCCTGACTTTC.

This clonotype occurred once. The V and J genes are TRBV20-1 and TRBJ2-7; D assignment may be TRBD1 or TRBD2 (5 bases each). Germline-derived CDR1 and CDR2 are DFQATT and SNEGSKA (reference sequence). The CDR3 runs 14 residues. V was cut by 4 bases and J by 3 bases, with 16 bases left in between. CDR3 coding DNA: TGCAGTGCTACCCCCGGGACCCGACTCTACGAGCAGTACTTC. Translation gives CSATPGTRLYEQYF.

Only a few counts were recorded for this clonotype. The CDR3 DNA reads as TGCAGTGCTCGGAAAAACGGGCCGGAGCAGTACTTC. Its translation is CSARKNGPEQYF. J is TRBJ2-7 and V is TRBV20-1, with unresolved D. This CDR3 region has 12 residues. Between the trimmed V and J ends, which lost 5 bases and 7 bases, there was a span of 15 bases. CDR1 is DFQATT, CDR2 SNEGSKA, per germline (reference sequence).

In DNA form, the CDR3 reads TGCGCCAGCAGCGTGGGGACAGTTAGCAATCAGCCCCAGCATTTT. As protein: CASSVGTVSNQPQHF. V gene TRBV5-1 combines with J gene TRBJ1-5; TRBD1 matches at 7 bases. The germline V gene encodes CDR1 SGHRS and CDR2 YFSETQ. This CDR3 region has 15 residues. V gave up 4 bases and J gave up 0 bases; unmatched junction bases: 4.

The CDR3 reads CASGTSAWNEQFF. CDR3 nucleotide sequence: TGTGCCAGCGGGACTAGCGCTTGGAATGAGCAGTTCTTC. V gene TRBV27 combines with J gene TRBJ2-1; 10 bases map to TRBD2. Germline CDR1 is MNHEY and CDR2 is SMNVEV (reference sequence). The V segment lost 8 bases and the J segment 7 bases; nucleotides outside the gene matches: 5. The CDR3 covers 13 residues.

This rearrangement joins TRBV29-1 to TRBJ2-1, with a possible D match to TRBD2 (6 bases). V was cut by 3 bases and J by 10 bases, with 10 bases left in between. Germline CDR1 is SQVTM and CDR2 is ANQGSEA. The CDR3 runs to 11 residues. The CDR3 DNA reads TGCAGCGTTGAGCAGGGAGGCGAGCAGTTCTTC. Translated: CSVEQGGEQFF.

Only a few counts were recorded for this clonotype. The V and J genes are TRBV7-9 and TRBJ2-2; perhaps TRBD1 as D (6 bases). Between the trimmed V and J ends, which lost 3 bases and 1 base, there was a span of 9 bases. This CDR3 region has 15 residues. CDR1 and CDR2 from the germline V gene are SEHNR and FQNEAQ (reference sequence). Here the CDR3 DNA reads TGTGCCAGCAGCTTGCAGGGGAAGAACACCGGGGAGCTGTTTTTT. Translating gives CASSLQGKNTGELFF.

V and J are TRBV6-2 or TRBV6-3 and TRBJ2-5; D unresolved. V lost 2 bases, J lost 4 bases, and 11 bases lay in between. Germline V lookup: CDR1 MNHEY, CDR2 SVGEGT. The CDR3 consists of 14 residues. In DNA, the CDR3 is TGTGCCAGCAGTTACCTCTACCCGGGAGAGACCCAGTACTTC. It yields the protein CASSYLYPGETQYF.

The chain couples TRBV20-1 to TRBJ2-1; 7 nucleotides line up with TRBD2. CDR1 and CDR2 (germline): DFQATT, SNEGSKA (reference sequence). The junction had 4 bases not matched to a gene; V was cut back by 0 bases and J by 5 bases. This CDR3 comprises 14 residues. In nucleotides, the CDR3 is TGCAGTGCTAGAGATAAGCGGGGAAACAATGAGCAGTTCTTC. This sequence encodes CSARDKRGNNEQFF.

The chain carries TRBV7-2 and TRBJ2-5; no firm D call. Germline CDR1 is SGHTA and CDR2 is FQGNSA. V dropped 5 bases and J dropped 5 bases, with 12 bases sitting between them. The CDR3 spans 13 residues. CDR3 nucleotide sequence: TGTGCCAGCAGCCCGGCCCCTCGGGAGACCCAGTACTTC. Residues: CASSPAPRETQYF. The variable domain in full, with the rest retrieved from reference TRBV7-2 and TRBJ2-5, is GAGVSQSPSNKVTEKGKDVELRCDPISGHTALYWYRQSLGQGLEFLIYFQGNSAPDKSGLPSDRFSAERTGGSVSTLTIQRTQQEDSAVYLCASSPAPRETQYFGPGTRLLVL.

This clonotype appeared a single time. This sequence joins TRBV12-3 or TRBV12-4 and TRBJ2-5; D is unresolved. The V end lost 3 bases, the J end lost 5 bases, and 10 bases lay between the germline ends. The CDR3 covers 13 residues. The CDR3 loop is CASSFSYVETQYF. Written as DNA, the CDR3 is TGTGCCAGCAGTTTCAGCTACGTGGAGACCCAGTACTTC.

To note about this clonotype: The junction differs from germline at one of its ends, possibly a read error. J is TRBJ2-5 and V is TRBV20-1, with 7 bases fitting TRBD1. The germline V gene has CDR1 DFQATT and CDR2 SNEGSKA (reference sequence). CDR3 size: 12 residues. CDR3: CSARGQQDTQYF. CDR3 nucleotide sequence: TGCAGTGCTAGGGGACAGCAAGATACCCAGTACTTC.

This clonotype was detected only a few times. The chain recombines TRBV15 with TRBJ2-3; no firm D call. The CDR3 extends over 16 amino acids. Germline V gene lookup returns CDR1 LNHNV and CDR2 YYDKDF (reference sequence). V lost 3 bases, J lost 6 bases, and 19 bases lay in between. CDR3 bases: TGTGCCACCAGCAGGACCCCCGGCTCTAGAACCGATACGCAGTATTTT. Its translation is CATSRTPGSRTDTQYF.

The chain employs TRBV7-9 and TRBJ1-2; no firm D call. The CDR3 is 11 amino acids. Germline loops: CDR1 SEHNR, CDR2 FQNEAQ (reference sequence). The V gene lost 11 bases and the J gene lost 8 bases, with 15 bases spanning the gap. The CDR3 bases are TGTGCCGTCTCCGGGCCAAGGGGCTACACCTTC. Translated: CAVSGPRGYTF.

The V gene is TRBV7-9, the J gene TRBJ2-1; TRBD2 aligns across 10 bases. This CDR3 is built from 13 residues. Germline V lookup: CDR1 SEHNR, CDR2 FQNEAQ (reference sequence). J lost 10 bases, V lost 4 bases, and 4 bases had no gene match. CDR3 nucleotide sequence: TGTGCCAGCAGCTCCCTAGCGGGAGTGGAGCAGTTCTTC. As protein: CASSSLAGVEQFF.

This chain uses TRBV24-1 with TRBJ1-2; no firm D call. Germline values: CDR1 KGHDR, CDR2 SFDVKD. V lost 11 bases and J lost 4, with 16 bases in between. The CDR3 contains 13 residues. The DNA of the CDR3 is TGTGCCAGGCCAGGTAACCTGAGCTATGGCTACACCTTC. It yields the protein CARPGNLSYGYTF.

This clonotype was recorded a few times. As DNA, the CDR3 is TGTGCCAGCAGCCAAAGGGACGGGGAGAACATTCAGTACTTC. The encoded protein is CASSQRDGENIQYF. The chain couples TRBV3-1 to TRBJ2-4; TRBD1 or TRBD2 may be the D gene (5 bases each). The CDR3 is 14 residues long. Trimming removed 2 bases from V and 7 bases from J, with 12 bases in between. Germline values: CDR1 LGHDT, CDR2 YNNKEL (reference sequence).

This clonotype was found a few times. V is TRBV7-2 and J is TRBJ1-3; no clear D gene. The CDR3 sequence is 14 residues long. From germline, CDR1 is SGHTA and CDR2 FQGNSA. V was pared by 7 bases and J by 4 bases, with 14 bases between. As DNA, the CDR3 is TGTGCCAGCACTCTACCTCTTTCAGGAAACACCATATATTTT. Translated: CASTLPLSGNTIYF.

V is TRBV28 and J is TRBJ2-7; no reliable D call. Germline lookup yields CDR1 MDHEN and CDR2 SYDVKM. Trimming took off 4 bases at V and 2 bases at J, with 18 bases between the two ends. The CDR3 totals 16 residues. The DNA of the CDR3 is TGTGCCAGCAGTTCCTCAGTGTGGGTATCGACCTACGAGCAGTACTTC. This translates into CASSSSVWVSTYEQYF.